These T cell receptor beta chains were read from a single sample in a study of T cell changes during pregnancy in multiple sclerosis. Here immunoSEQ multiplex PCR was the method, and the copy in TCRdb shows in-frame clones only, minus some. This table holds 100,000 or so clones, about 91% found once. Source: peripheral blood, taken in the second trimester of pregnancy. The source of these receptors is a female donor with multiple sclerosis, enrolled in a pregnancy study. The CDR3 runs from the conserved cysteine through the conserved F or W. The D gene is left open where the match is weak. Not all rows give a size; the values are once, few, many and, for expanded clones, a class.

V	size	J	D	DNA	CDR3
TRBV28	-	TRBJ2-5	TRBD2	TGTGCCAGCAGTTTGGGGACTAGCGGGAGGGACTATATGGAGACCCAGTACTTC	CASSLGTSGRDYMETQYF
TRBV19	-	TRBJ2-3	-	TGTGCCAGTAGTATGTCCAGGGGCGGTACTACGCAGTATTTT	CASSMSRGGTTQYF
TRBV2	-	TRBJ2-1	TRBD1	TGTGCCAGCAGTCTAGGGACAGGGTGGGACTACAACTACAATGAGCAGTTCTTC	CASSLGTGWDYNYNEQFF
TRBV7-6	once	TRBJ2-7	TRBD1	TGTGCCAGCAGCCCGACGGGACAGGGGTCCTACGAGCAGTACTTC	CASSPTGQGSYEQYF
TRBV28	-	TRBJ2-7	TRBD2	TGTGCCAGCAGTTTAATTCTAGCGGGAGCCTACGAGCAGTACTTC	CASSLILAGAYEQYF
TRBV5-1	-	TRBJ1-4	-	TGCGCCAGCAGCCAGGACAAGCCGAATGAAAAACTGTTTTTT	CASSQDKPNEKLFF
TRBV19	-	TRBJ2-6	TRBD1	TGTGCCAGCTCAATGGGACAGAGCTCTGGGGCCAACGTCCTGACTTTC	CASSMGQSSGANVLTF
TRBV9	-	TRBJ2-2	TRBD2	TGTGCCAGCAGCGTACCCGGGACTAGCGGGGCTGACACCGGGGAGCTGTTTTTT	CASSVPGTSGADTGELFF
TRBV9	-	TRBJ2-3	-	TGTGCCAGCGGCATTGCGGGGCTTAGCACAGATACGCAGTATTTT	CASGIAGLSTDTQYF
TRBV7-9	-	TRBJ2-1	-	TGTGCCAGCAGCTTAAAACAGGGAGGGGGGAACAATGAGCAGTTCTTC	CASSLKQGGGNNEQFF
TRBV29-1	-	TRBJ2-3	TRBD2	TGCAGCGTCCCTCAGCGGGACACAGATACGCAGTATTTT	CSVPQRDTDTQYF
TRBV7-6	-	TRBJ2-7	-	TGTGCCAGCAGCTTAGAGCTTGGAGCGGCGTACGAGCAGTACTTC	CASSLELGAAYEQYF
TRBV6-1	-	TRBJ1-4	-	TGTGCCAGCAGCCTAAAGCGGGAAAAACTGTTTTTT	CASSLKREKLFF
TRBV6-5	-	TRBJ1-1	TRBD1	TGTGCCAGCAGCATTGGACAGGGATGGACTGAAGCTTTCTTT	CASSIGQGWTEAFF
TRBV9	-	TRBJ2-7	TRBD2	TGTGCCAGCAGCGTAGGGGCGGGAGAGGATAACGAGCAGTACTTC	CASSVGAGEDNEQYF
TRBV11-2	-	TRBJ1-4	-	TGTGCCAGCAGCACCGGCCGGCGGGGAGTAAATGAAAAACTGTTTTTT	CASSTGRRGVNEKLFF
TRBV6-4	-	TRBJ2-3	TRBD1	TGTGCCCAGGGGGCTCATTCAGATACGCAGTATTTT	CAQGAHSDTQYF
TRBV7-3	-	TRBJ2-5	-	TGTGCCAGCAGCCCTCGCCCAGCGGCTAGCCAAGAGACCCAGTACTTC	CASSPRPAASQETQYF
TRBV27	-	TRBJ2-1	-	TGTGCCAGCAGTCTCCTGACTAACTCCTACAATGAGCAGTTCTTC	CASSLLTNSYNEQFF
TRBV28	-	TRBJ2-5	TRBD2	TGTGCCAGCAGTTTAAGCGGGAGTTTCGAGACCCAGTACTTC	CASSLSGSFETQYF
TRBV5-6	-	TRBJ2-7	TRBD2	TGTGCCAGCAGTATAGCGGGAGGGCCCTACGAGCAGTACTTC	CASSIAGGPYEQYF
TRBV28	-	TRBJ2-1	TRBD1	TGTGCCAGCAGTTTCTTCGGGACAGGGGTCTACAATGAGCAGTTCTTC	CASSFFGTGVYNEQFF
TRBV30	-	TRBJ2-2	-	TGTGCCTGGAGTGTGGGGCTCGCCACCGGGGAGCTGTTTTTT	CAWSVGLATGELFF
TRBV27	-	TRBJ2-1	TRBD2	TGTGCCAGCACCACACTAGCGGGAGGGTTCCATGAGCAGTTCTTC	CASTTLAGGFHEQFF
TRBV30	few	TRBJ1-2	-	TGTGCCTGGAGGTATATGCAGCGTGATGGCTACACCTTC	CAWRYMQRDGYTF
TRBV29-1	-	TRBJ2-3	TRBD2	TGCAGCGTTGCAGAACTAGCGGGAGCCGGAGATACGCAGTATTTT	CSVAELAGAGDTQYF
TRBV18	-	TRBJ2-2	-	TGTGCCAGCTCACCATATGACACCGGGGAGCTGTTTTTT	CASSPYDTGELFF
TRBV5-1	-	TRBJ2-7	TRBD1	TGCGCCAGCAGCCCCTCACCCGGGACAGGGCCTCAGTACTTC	CASSPSPGTGPQYF
TRBV7-9	-	TRBJ2-3	TRBD2	TGTGCCAGCAGCCCCCCCTTAGGACTAGCGGGAGGTGATACGCAGTATTTT	CASSPPLGLAGGDTQYF
TRBV5-5	-	TRBJ1-5	TRBD1	TGTGCCAGCAGTCCAGAGGGACAGGCGGTTCAGCCCCAGCATTTT	CASSPEGQAVQPQHF
TRBV30	-	TRBJ2-7	TRBD1	TGTGCCTGGAGTGGGGAGACAGGGTCCTACGAGCAGTACTTC	CAWSGETGSYEQYF
TRBV4-3	-	TRBJ2-1	TRBD2	TGCGCCAGCACGCCGACTAGCGGGAGATCCAATGAGCAGTTCTTC	CASTPTSGRSNEQFF
TRBV9	-	TRBJ2-3	TRBD1	TGTGCCAGCAGCTTATTTACAGGGGGCGCGAACACAGATACGCAGTATTTT	CASSLFTGGANTDTQYF
TRBV28	-	TRBJ2-3	TRBD2	TGTGCCAGCAGTTTCGGGACTAGCGGGAGTCGGGATACGCAGTATTTT	CASSFGTSGSRDTQYF
TRBV5-1	-	TRBJ2-4	TRBD1	TGCGCCAGCAGCCCCCGACAGGGGCTGGGAGTATTAGCCAAAAACATTCAGTACTTC	CASSPRQGLGVLAKNIQYF
TRBV5-4	-	TRBJ1-1	-	TGTGCCAGCAGCGCACAGGGTTCTGAAGCTTTCTTT	CASSAQGSEAFF
TRBV7-9	once	TRBJ1-5	-	TGTGCCAGCAGCGTGAACAGGGATGATAGCAATCAGCCCCAGCATTTT	CASSVNRDDSNQPQHF
TRBV19	once	TRBJ2-7	-	TGTGCCAGTAGTATAAGGGTAGCGGAGACCTACGAGCAGTACTTC	CASSIRVAETYEQYF
TRBV18	-	TRBJ2-1	TRBD2	TGTGCCAGCTCAGCAGACGGTCAGCGGGAGCTCGGTGAGCAGTTCTTC	CASSADGQRELGEQFF
TRBV7-7	-	TRBJ2-3	TRBD2	TGTGCTAGCAGCCGGACTAGCGGGAGCACAGATACGCAGTATTTT	CASSRTSGSTDTQYF
TRBV5-1	few	TRBJ2-7	-	TGCGCCAGCAGCTTGGTTGGAGGATTCAGGTCCGAGCAGTACTTC	CASSLVGGFRSEQYF
TRBV19	-	TRBJ2-7	TRBD2	TGTGCCAGTAGGCTAGCGGGAGGAAACTCCTACGAGCAGTACTTC	CASRLAGGNSYEQYF
TRBV2	-	TRBJ2-7	TRBD2	TGTGCCAGCTCCCGGGGACTAGCCTACGAGCAGTACTTC	CASSRGLAYEQYF
TRBV7-9	-	TRBJ2-7	-	TGTGCCAGCAGCTCCACCGGGACTTCCTACGAGCAGTACTTC	CASSSTGTSYEQYF
TRBV19	-	TRBJ2-7	-	TGTGCCAGTAGTCACGGTTCCTACGAGCAGTACTTC	CASSHGSYEQYF